The 14 T cell receptor beta chains given below trace back to one sample, sequenced in a study of shared clonotypes between healthy human individuals. Libraries were prepared by immunoSEQ multiplex PCR; TCRdb keeps only in-frame clonotypes and omits some of them. Of over 1.4 million clones in the sample, approximately 97% were seen once. Material: naive CD4+ T cells sorted from blood. Described subset: CD45RA+ positively selected. Source of these receptors: a young man in good health.

This chain joins TRBV7-2 and TRBJ2-3, with D perhaps TRBD2 (6 bases). The CDR3 runs to 15 residues. Trimming took off 5 bases at V and 4 bases at J, with 16 bases between the two ends. Germline lookup yields CDR1 SGHTA and CDR2 FQGNSA. CDR3 bases: TGTGCCAGCAGCCCTAGGAGCGGGCGGGCAGATACGCAGTATTTT. This gives the protein CASSPRSGRADTQYF.

The chain carries TRBV4-1 and TRBJ2-6; the match to TRBD1 covers 7 bases. The germline V gene encodes CDR1 MGHRA and CDR2 YSYEKL. The CDR3 is 18 amino acids. V was pared by 5 bases and J by 0 bases, with 10 bases of the junction left unmatched. This CDR3 reads CASSYSGTVISGANVLTF. The DNA of the CDR3 is TGCGCCAGCAGCTATTCCGGGACAGTGATCTCTGGGGCCAACGTCCTGACTTTC.

The rearrangement joins TRBV28 to TRBJ2-7; no firm D call. Germline V gene lookup returns CDR1 MDHEN and CDR2 SYDVKM. Trimming stripped 4 bases from V and 3 bases from J, with 16 bases between. The CDR3 is made up of 15 amino acids. The CDR3 here is CASSSQALPYYEQYF. For the CDR3, the DNA is TGTGCCAGCAGTTCACAAGCTTTGCCCTACTACGAGCAGTACTTC.

The rearrangement joins TRBV5-6 to TRBJ1-2; no firm D call. The CDR3 runs to 12 residues. Germline V CDR1 and CDR2: SGHDT, YYEEEE. Trimming stripped 1 base from V and 6 bases from J, with 7 bases between. The CDR3 region is CASSLQGHGYTF. CDR3 nucleotide sequence: TGTGCCAGCAGCTTGCAAGGCCATGGCTACACCTTC.

The chain uses TRBV28 and TRBJ1-5; D is unclear. This CDR3 region has 15 residues. Trimming took 5 bases from V and 0 from J, leaving 11 bases between them. Germline V gene data show CDR1 as MDHEN and CDR2 as SYDVKM. The CDR3 nucleotides are TGTGCCAGCAGTCCTCGACACGATAGCAATCAGCCCCAGCATTTT. Protein sequence: CASSPRHDSNQPQHF.

CDR3 nucleotide sequence: TGTGCCAGCAGTTTCGGGGGGAGTGGTGGAGAGACCCAGTACTTC. Its protein product is CASSFGGSGGETQYF. The chain recombines TRBV27 with TRBJ2-5, with TRBD2 matching 7 bases. CDR1 and CDR2 (germline): MNHEY, SMNVEV (reference sequence). The CDR3 totals 15 residues. V dropped 3 bases and J dropped 4; count of bases not matched to a gene: 8.

The chain uses TRBV5-1 and TRBJ2-5; tentative D call: TRBD1 (5 bases). The germline V gene encodes CDR1 SGHRS and CDR2 YFSETQ. V lost 4 bases, J lost 5 bases, and 21 bases lay in between. This CDR3 has 16 residues. The DNA for the CDR3 is TGCGCCAGCAGCACAACCATCCAGGGAATTACGGAGACCCAGTACTTC. Its protein is CASSTTIQGITETQYF.

The chain couples TRBV6-5 to TRBJ1-5; D remains unclear. V was pared by 4 bases and J by 3 bases, with 7 bases between. The CDR3 is 13 amino acids. From germline, CDR1 is MNHEY and CDR2 SVGAGI. The CDR3 is CASSSTVNQPQHF. CDR3 DNA sequence: TGTGCCAGCAGTTCTACAGTCAATCAGCCCCAGCATTTT.

This rearrangement joins TRBV6-5 to TRBJ1-5; D unresolved. Looked up from germline, CDR1 is MNHEY and CDR2 is SVGAGI. V was cut by 2 bases and J by 6 bases, with 8 bases left in between. The CDR3 runs to 13 residues. The CDR3 coding sequence is TGTGCCAGCAGTTACACCGGGAGTCAGCCCCAGCATTTT. Encoded protein: CASSYTGSQPQHF.

This chain uses TRBV4-3 with TRBJ1-1; a possible D gene is TRBD1 (6 bases). CDR3 length: 15 amino acids. Germline CDR1 LGHNA, CDR2 YSLEER. Trimming removed 1 base from V and 0 bases from J, with 9 bases in between. The CDR3 DNA reads as TGCGCCAGCAGCCAAGGGGGGCCAGTGAACACTGAAGCTTTCTTT. As protein: CASSQGGPVNTEAFF.

This chain connects TRBV7-9 to TRBJ1-2, with 7 bases matching TRBD1. CDR3 length equals 13 residues. From germline, CDR1 is SEHNR and CDR2 FQNEAQ (reference sequence). J gave up 8 bases and V 4 bases, and 7 bases lay outside the gene matches. The DNA of the CDR3 is TGTGCCAGCAGCTCCGACAGGGCGAGCGGCTACACCTTC. It translates to CASSSDRASGYTF. Based on the CDR3 plus reference TRBV7-9 and TRBJ1-2, the full variable domain is DTGVSQNPRHKITKRGQNVTFRCDPISEHNRLYWYRQTLGQGPEFLTYFQNEAQLEKSRLLSDRFSAERPKGSFSTLEIQRTEQGDSAMYLCASSSDRASGYTFGSGTRLTVV.

The chain is built from TRBV2 and TRBJ2-7; 10 nucleotides agree with TRBD1. The CDR3 spans 15 residues. Germline V gives CDR1 SNHLY, CDR2 FYNNEI. Germline trimming cut 3 bases from V and 7 bases from J; bases unmatched to any gene: 9. In nucleotides, the CDR3 is TGTGCCAGCAGTGACCCGGGACAGGGGTTGAGTGAGCAGTACTTC. Protein: CASSDPGQGLSEQYF.

The chain combines TRBV25-1 with TRBJ1-1; possibly TRBD1 for D (5 bases). The V gene's germline CDR1 is MGHDK and CDR2 SYGVNS. V lost 4 bases and J 5 bases, leaving 17 bases between the germline ends. This CDR3 is built from 15 residues. For the CDR3, the DNA is TGTGCCAGCAGTGCCTCTTTGGGGCTGGGTACTGAAGCTTTCTTT. Translated: CASSASLGLGTEAFF.

This chain links TRBV5-1 with TRBJ2-7, with 8 bases lining up with TRBD1. CDR3 length: 15 amino acids. Germline CDR1 and CDR2: SGHRS and YFSETQ. With V trimmed by 4 bases and J by 2 bases, 8 bases remained unmatched. DNA of the CDR3: TGCGCCAGCAGCGCCTCGGACAGGGCCGCCTACGAGCAGTACTTC. Amino acid sequence: CASSASDRAAYEQYF.